Listed below are T cell receptor beta chains from one sample, sequenced in a study of blood T cell repertoires in COVID-19. This table comes from immunoSEQ multiplex PCR, and its TCRdb copy is limited to in-frame clones, with some not included. The data hold approximately 170,000 clones, with about 85% observed a single time. The sample was peripheral blood. All receptors derive from a man aged 65-85 years who had recovered from COVID-19. Each CDR3 is given with its conserved first and last residue. The order of the fields is J gene, clone size, D gene, V gene, CDR3 DNA, CDR3 protein. A D gene is named only where the DNA matches it firmly. Some rows mark clone size as missing; the rest say once, few, many or name a class of expanded clone.

J gene: TRBJ2-5
clone size: -
D gene: -
V gene: TRBV19
CDR3 DNA: TGTGCCAGTAGTGTCGGGAGTGGGGCCCTAGAGACCCAGTACTTC
CDR3 protein: CASSVGSGALETQYF

J gene: TRBJ1-5
clone size: -
D gene: -
V gene: TRBV29-1
CDR3 DNA: TGCAGCGTGGGTCGGGAGAGCAATCAGCCCCAGCATTTT
CDR3 protein: CSVGRESNQPQHF

J gene: TRBJ2-1
clone size: -
D gene: -
V gene: TRBV3-1/TRBV3-2
CDR3 DNA: TGTGCCAGCAGCTCCGGCGGTGAGCAGTTCTTC
CDR3 protein: CASSSGGEQFF

J gene: TRBJ1-2
clone size: -
D gene: TRBD1
V gene: TRBV24-1
CDR3 DNA: TGTGCCACCAGTGACCCGGGACAGGGGGCTTCTAACTATGGCTACACCTTC
CDR3 protein: CATSDPGQGASNYGYTF

J gene: TRBJ2-2
clone size: -
D gene: -
V gene: TRBV9
CDR3 DNA: TGTGCCAGCAGCCCGGAGGTTAGGACCGGGGAGCTGTTTTTT
CDR3 protein: CASSPEVRTGELFF

J gene: TRBJ1-2
clone size: -
D gene: TRBD1
V gene: TRBV5-8
CDR3 DNA: TGTGCCAGCAGCTGGGACAGGGGGCCTGGCTACACCTTC
CDR3 protein: CASSWDRGPGYTF

J gene: TRBJ2-1
clone size: -
D gene: TRBD2
V gene: TRBV5-4
CDR3 DNA: TGTGCCAGCAGCTTGGAGGGACTAGCGGGAGTCTACAATGAGCAGTTCTTC
CDR3 protein: CASSLEGLAGVYNEQFF

J gene: TRBJ2-2
clone size: -
D gene: -
V gene: TRBV6-5
CDR3 DNA: TGTGCCAGCAGGAGGGTACTTGCCGGGGAGCTGTTTTTT
CDR3 protein: CASRRVLAGELFF

J gene: TRBJ2-1
clone size: -
D gene: -
V gene: TRBV20-1
CDR3 DNA: TGCAGTGCTAGTTTCGGGGATGAGCAGTTCTTC
CDR3 protein: CSASFGDEQFF

J gene: TRBJ2-2
clone size: -
D gene: TRBD2
V gene: TRBV7-2
CDR3 DNA: TGTGCCAGCAGCTTAGTAGCGGGAGGGCCCGGGGAGCTGTTTTTT
CDR3 protein: CASSLVAGGPGELFF

J gene: TRBJ2-5
clone size: -
D gene: TRBD2
V gene: TRBV6-5
CDR3 DNA: TGTGCCAGCAGTTACCGGGGACTAGCAGAAGAGACCCAGTACTTC
CDR3 protein: CASSYRGLAEETQYF

J gene: TRBJ2-1
clone size: once
D gene: TRBD2
V gene: TRBV18
CDR3 DNA: TGTGCCAGCTCACCACCTGGGACTAGCGGGAGAGGTGAGCAGTTCTTC
CDR3 protein: CASSPPGTSGRGEQFF

J gene: TRBJ2-3
clone size: -
D gene: TRBD2
V gene: TRBV3-1/TRBV3-2
CDR3 DNA: TGTGCCAGCAGCCAAGATTTTTACGGCGGGAGGAGAGATACGCAGTATTTT
CDR3 protein: CASSQDFYGGRRDTQYF

J gene: TRBJ1-5
clone size: -
D gene: TRBD1
V gene: TRBV18
CDR3 DNA: TGTGCCAGCTCATCAACAGGGGGGGGCAATCAGCCCCAGCATTTT
CDR3 protein: CASSSTGGGNQPQHF

J gene: TRBJ1-1
clone size: once
D gene: -
V gene: TRBV6-5
CDR3 DNA: TGTGCCAGCAGTTTCTTTCGGACAGAAGAAGCTTTCTTT
CDR3 protein: CASSFFRTEEAFF

J gene: TRBJ1-1
clone size: -
D gene: TRBD1
V gene: TRBV19
CDR3 DNA: TGTGCCAGTAGGTCGGACAGGGGGCGCTTAGGCACTGAAGCTTTCTTT
CDR3 protein: CASRSDRGRLGTEAFF

J gene: TRBJ2-5
clone size: -
D gene: TRBD2
V gene: TRBV15
CDR3 DNA: TGTGCCACCAGCCCACGGACTAGCGGGAGTTCCGAGACCCAGTACTTC
CDR3 protein: CATSPRTSGSSETQYF

J gene: TRBJ1-1
clone size: -
D gene: TRBD1
V gene: TRBV7-2
CDR3 DNA: TGTGCCAGCAGCGCCCGGACAGGGGTAAGGACTGAAGCTTTCTTT
CDR3 protein: CASSARTGVRTEAFF

J gene: TRBJ2-6
clone size: -
D gene: -
V gene: TRBV28
CDR3 DNA: TGTGCCAGCAGTTCACAGGGTGGCGGGGCCAACGTCCTGACTTTC
CDR3 protein: CASSSQGGGANVLTF

J gene: TRBJ1-4
clone size: -
D gene: -
V gene: TRBV9
CDR3 DNA: TGTGCCAGCAGCGTAGCCGGGCCGGGGTCTAATGAAAAACTGTTTTTT
CDR3 protein: CASSVAGPGSNEKLFF

J gene: TRBJ2-7
clone size: -
D gene: TRBD1
V gene: TRBV30
CDR3 DNA: TGTGCCTGGAGTGTTGGGACAGGGATCCCCTACGAGCAGTACTTC
CDR3 protein: CAWSVGTGIPYEQYF

J gene: TRBJ2-1
clone size: once
D gene: -
V gene: TRBV7-2
CDR3 DNA: TGTGCCAGCAGCTTATCGTTAGACAATGAGCAGTTCTTC
CDR3 protein: CASSLSLDNEQFF

J gene: TRBJ2-1
clone size: -
D gene: TRBD2
V gene: TRBV5-1
CDR3 DNA: TGCGCCAGCAGCCTGGCGGGAAATCGCGGGAGTAGGAATGAGCAGTTCTTC
CDR3 protein: CASSLAGNRGSRNEQFF

J gene: TRBJ2-4
clone size: -
D gene: TRBD2
V gene: TRBV2
CDR3 DNA: TGTGCCAGCAGTGAAGGACTAGCAGGAGAGGATGGCATTCAGTACTTC
CDR3 protein: CASSEGLAGEDGIQYF

J gene: TRBJ1-2
clone size: -
D gene: -
V gene: TRBV28
CDR3 DNA: TGTGCCAGCAGGGCGGGGCAGCTATCTTATGGCTACACCTTC
CDR3 protein: CASRAGQLSYGYTF

J gene: TRBJ2-2
clone size: -
D gene: -
V gene: TRBV27
CDR3 DNA: TGTGCCAGCAGTCGTAACCAGGGGAACACCGGGGAGCTGTTTTTT
CDR3 protein: CASSRNQGNTGELFF

J gene: TRBJ1-4
clone size: -
D gene: -
V gene: TRBV28
CDR3 DNA: TGTGCCAGCAGTTTGTACAGGGAACACCGTGAAAAACTGTTTTTT
CDR3 protein: CASSLYREHREKLFF

J gene: TRBJ1-6
clone size: -
D gene: -
V gene: TRBV5-4
CDR3 DNA: TGTGCCAGCAGCTTGGTAGGGGTGGATTCACCCCTCCACTTT
CDR3 protein: CASSLVGVDSPLHF

J gene: TRBJ2-1
clone size: -
D gene: -
V gene: TRBV7-8
CDR3 DNA: TGTGCCAGCAGCTTAGGACAAGAGCAGTTCTTC
CDR3 protein: CASSLGQEQFF

J gene: TRBJ1-1
clone size: once
D gene: -
V gene: TRBV10-3
CDR3 DNA: TGTGCCATCAGTGAGTTGGGGGGGGCATCGAACACTGAAGCTTTCTTT
CDR3 protein: CAISELGGASNTEAFF

J gene: TRBJ1-5
clone size: -
D gene: -
V gene: TRBV24-1
CDR3 DNA: TGTGCCACCAGTGATTCCCCGGGTACGGGGGGATATAGCAATCAGCCCCAGCATTTT
CDR3 protein: CATSDSPGTGGYSNQPQHF

J gene: TRBJ2-3
clone size: -
D gene: TRBD2
V gene: TRBV6-5
CDR3 DNA: TGTGCCAGCAGACGGGAGCGGGATACCTCGGATACGCAGTATTTT
CDR3 protein: CASRRERDTSDTQYF

J gene: TRBJ2-7
clone size: -
D gene: -
V gene: TRBV5-1
CDR3 DNA: TGCGCCAGCAGCTTGGGCGGCAACTCCTACGAGCAGTACTTC
CDR3 protein: CASSLGGNSYEQYF

J gene: TRBJ2-2
clone size: -
D gene: -
V gene: TRBV25-1
CDR3 DNA: TGTGCCACCGAGGAATGGCGCGGGACAGAGGGCACCGGGGAGCTGTTTTTT
CDR3 protein: CATEEWRGTEGTGELFF

J gene: TRBJ2-5
clone size: -
D gene: -
V gene: TRBV18
CDR3 DNA: TGTGCCAGCTCACCACCGAGCCGGAGAGAGACCCAGTACTTC
CDR3 protein: CASSPPSRRETQYF

J gene: TRBJ1-2
clone size: few
D gene: -
V gene: TRBV27
CDR3 DNA: TGTGCCAGCAGTTTATCGCCCCTGACAGCTGGTTATGGTGGCTACACCTTC
CDR3 protein: CASSLSPLTAGYGGYTF

J gene: TRBJ2-3
clone size: -
D gene: -
V gene: TRBV9
CDR3 DNA: TGTGCCAGCGGCGTCGGAGGTACTAGCACAGATACGCAGTATTTT
CDR3 protein: CASGVGGTSTDTQYF

J gene: TRBJ2-1
clone size: -
D gene: TRBD2
V gene: TRBV19
CDR3 DNA: TGTGCCAGTAGTCTAGCGGGAGGGCCTTACAATGAGCAGTTCTTC
CDR3 protein: CASSLAGGPYNEQFF

J gene: TRBJ1-2
clone size: -
D gene: TRBD1
V gene: TRBV27
CDR3 DNA: TGTGCCAGCAACCCACCGGGACAGGGGGCGCGAGGCTACACCTTC
CDR3 protein: CASNPPGQGARGYTF

J gene: TRBJ2-1
clone size: -
D gene: TRBD2
V gene: TRBV2
CDR3 DNA: TGTGCCAGCAGCGCCGGGACTAGCGGGAAAAATGAGCAGTTCTTC
CDR3 protein: CASSAGTSGKNEQFF

J gene: TRBJ2-3
clone size: -
D gene: -
V gene: TRBV5-8
CDR3 DNA: TGTGCCAGCCGATCGGGGGGCACAGATACGCAGTATTTT
CDR3 protein: CASRSGGTDTQYF

J gene: TRBJ2-3
clone size: -
D gene: -
V gene: TRBV4-3
CDR3 DNA: TGCGCCAGCAGCTTCCATGACTTTAGCGGCAGCACAGATACGCAGTATTTT
CDR3 protein: CASSFHDFSGSTDTQYF

J gene: TRBJ2-1
clone size: once
D gene: -
V gene: TRBV14
CDR3 DNA: TGTGCCAGCAGCCAAGAAGGCCCCTTAGCGGATAGCTCCTACAATGAGCAGTTCTTC
CDR3 protein: CASSQEGPLADSSYNEQFF

J gene: TRBJ2-7
clone size: -
D gene: -
V gene: TRBV6-5
CDR3 DNA: TGTGCCAGCAGTATGGGACAAGGGCGTTCGTACGAGCAGTACTTC
CDR3 protein: CASSMGQGRSYEQYF

J gene: TRBJ2-7
clone size: -
D gene: TRBD2
V gene: TRBV18
CDR3 DNA: TGTGCCAGCTCACCACGGACAGGGGCCCATCACCCGGGACTAGCGGGAGGCTACGAGCAGTACTTC
CDR3 protein: CASSPRTGAHHPGLAGGYEQYF

J gene: TRBJ1-2
clone size: -
D gene: -
V gene: TRBV3-1/TRBV3-2
CDR3 DNA: TGTGCCAGCAGCCAAGATGCGGGGGTTGGATATGGCTACACCTTC
CDR3 protein: CASSQDAGVGYGYTF

J gene: TRBJ1-1
clone size: -
D gene: -
V gene: TRBV2
CDR3 DNA: TGTGCCAGCAGCGCTAGGTCGGGGGGGGCGAACACTGAAGCTTTCTTT
CDR3 protein: CASSARSGGANTEAFF

J gene: TRBJ1-1
clone size: -
D gene: -
V gene: TRBV2
CDR3 DNA: TGTGCCAGCAGTGAAGCGCTCGGGAGGGGGAGAGCTTTCTTT
CDR3 protein: CASSEALGRGRAFF

J gene: TRBJ1-5
clone size: once
D gene: -
V gene: TRBV5-1
CDR3 DNA: TGCGCCAGCAGCTACGGGGGTACCAGCAATCAGCCCCAGCATTTT
CDR3 protein: CASSYGGTSNQPQHF

J gene: TRBJ1-2
clone size: -
D gene: TRBD1
V gene: TRBV19
CDR3 DNA: TGTGCCAGTAGTATTCCCGGACAGGGGGTCGGCTACACCTTC
CDR3 protein: CASSIPGQGVGYTF

J gene: TRBJ2-7
clone size: -
D gene: TRBD2
V gene: TRBV20-1
CDR3 DNA: TGCAGTGCTAGTGGGGTAGCGGGACTCTCCTACGAGCAGTACTTC
CDR3 protein: CSASGVAGLSYEQYF

J gene: TRBJ1-6
clone size: -
D gene: TRBD1
V gene: TRBV3-1/TRBV3-2
CDR3 DNA: TGTGCCAGCAGCCAAAGGGGGCAGAATTCACCCCTCCACTTT
CDR3 protein: CASSQRGQNSPLHF

J gene: TRBJ2-3
clone size: -
D gene: TRBD2
V gene: TRBV19
CDR3 DNA: TGTGCCAGTAGGCCCTTAGCGGGGACAGATACGCAGTATTTT
CDR3 protein: CASRPLAGTDTQYF

J gene: TRBJ1-6
clone size: -
D gene: TRBD1
V gene: TRBV7-6
CDR3 DNA: TGTGCCAGCAGCCCCGGACAGGGGAATAATTCACCCCTCCACTTT
CDR3 protein: CASSPGQGNNSPLHF

J gene: TRBJ1-4
clone size: -
D gene: TRBD1
V gene: TRBV19
CDR3 DNA: TGTGCCAGTAGTACCCCCGGGACAGGGGGTGAAAAACTGTTTTTT
CDR3 protein: CASSTPGTGGEKLFF

J gene: TRBJ2-2
clone size: few
D gene: TRBD1
V gene: TRBV11-3
CDR3 DNA: TGTGCCAGCAGTAGGGACAGGGGAGACGGGGAGCTGTTTTTT
CDR3 protein: CASSRDRGDGELFF

J gene: TRBJ2-5
clone size: -
D gene: TRBD1
V gene: TRBV5-1
CDR3 DNA: TGCGCCAGCAGCCCCGGGACAGGGGGCCGGGGAGAGACCCAGTACTTC
CDR3 protein: CASSPGTGGRGETQYF

J gene: TRBJ2-7
clone size: -
D gene: -
V gene: TRBV28
CDR3 DNA: TGTGCCAGCAGAGCACCAGGAATAATGGCCTACGAGCAGTACTTC
CDR3 protein: CASRAPGIMAYEQYF

J gene: TRBJ1-6
clone size: once
D gene: TRBD1
V gene: TRBV3-1/TRBV3-2
CDR3 DNA: TGTGCCAGCACCCCGGCAGGGGGCGGTTCACCCCTCCACTTT
CDR3 protein: CASTPAGGGSPLHF

J gene: TRBJ1-1
clone size: -
D gene: -
V gene: TRBV20-1
CDR3 DNA: TGCAGTGGACTGACGGCTCAAGCTTTCTTT
CDR3 protein: CSGLTAQAFF